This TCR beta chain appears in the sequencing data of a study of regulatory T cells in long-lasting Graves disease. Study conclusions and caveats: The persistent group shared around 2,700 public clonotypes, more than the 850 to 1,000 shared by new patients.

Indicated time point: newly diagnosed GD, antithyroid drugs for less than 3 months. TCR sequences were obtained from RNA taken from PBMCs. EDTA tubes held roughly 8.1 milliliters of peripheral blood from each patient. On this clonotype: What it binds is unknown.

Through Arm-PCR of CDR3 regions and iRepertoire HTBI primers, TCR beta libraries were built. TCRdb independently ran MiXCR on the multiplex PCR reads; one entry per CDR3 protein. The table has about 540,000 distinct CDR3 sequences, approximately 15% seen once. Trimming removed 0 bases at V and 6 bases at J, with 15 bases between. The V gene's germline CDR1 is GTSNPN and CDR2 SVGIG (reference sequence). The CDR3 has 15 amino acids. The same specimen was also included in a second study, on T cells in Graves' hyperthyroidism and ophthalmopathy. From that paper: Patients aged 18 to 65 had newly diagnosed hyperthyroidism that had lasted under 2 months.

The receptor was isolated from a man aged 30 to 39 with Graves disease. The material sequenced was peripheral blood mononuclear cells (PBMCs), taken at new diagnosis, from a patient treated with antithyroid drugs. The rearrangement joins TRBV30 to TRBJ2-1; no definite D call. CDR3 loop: CAWSVRRTNVNEQFF. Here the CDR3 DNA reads TGTGCCTGGAGTGTACGAAGGACGAATGTCAATGAGCAGTTCTTC.